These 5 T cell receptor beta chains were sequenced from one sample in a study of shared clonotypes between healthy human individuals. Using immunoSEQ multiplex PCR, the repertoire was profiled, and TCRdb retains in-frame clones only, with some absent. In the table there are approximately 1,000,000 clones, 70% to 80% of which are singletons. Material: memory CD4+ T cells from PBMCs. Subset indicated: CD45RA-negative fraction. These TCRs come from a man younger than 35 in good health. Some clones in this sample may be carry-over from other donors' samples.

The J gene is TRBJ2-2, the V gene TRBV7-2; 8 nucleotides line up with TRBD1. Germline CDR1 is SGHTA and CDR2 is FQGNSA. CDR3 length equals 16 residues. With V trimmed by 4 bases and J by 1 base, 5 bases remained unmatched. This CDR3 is CASSWAGTGNTGELFF. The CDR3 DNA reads TGTGCCAGCAGCTGGGCCGGGACAGGGAACACCGGGGAGCTGTTTTTT.

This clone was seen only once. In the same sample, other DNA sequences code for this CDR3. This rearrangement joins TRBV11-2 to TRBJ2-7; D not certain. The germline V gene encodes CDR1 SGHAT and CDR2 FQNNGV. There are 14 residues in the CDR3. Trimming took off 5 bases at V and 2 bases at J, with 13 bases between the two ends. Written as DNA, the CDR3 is TGTGCCAGCAGCCTGAGGACCCAGACCTACGAGCAGTACTTC. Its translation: CASSLRTQTYEQYF.

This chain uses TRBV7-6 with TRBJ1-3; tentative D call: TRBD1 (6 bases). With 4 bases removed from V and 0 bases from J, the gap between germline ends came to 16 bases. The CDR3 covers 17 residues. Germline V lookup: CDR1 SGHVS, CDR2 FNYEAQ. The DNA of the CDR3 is TGTGCCAGCAGCTGGCCCCAGGACAGCACCTCTGGAAACACCATATATTTT. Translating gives CASSWPQDSTSGNTIYF.

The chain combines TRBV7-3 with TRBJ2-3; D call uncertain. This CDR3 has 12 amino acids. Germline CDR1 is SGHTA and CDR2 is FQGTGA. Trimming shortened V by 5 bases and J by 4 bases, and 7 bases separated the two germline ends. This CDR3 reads CASSLLADTQYF. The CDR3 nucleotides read TGTGCCAGCAGCCTCCTTGCAGATACGCAGTATTTT.

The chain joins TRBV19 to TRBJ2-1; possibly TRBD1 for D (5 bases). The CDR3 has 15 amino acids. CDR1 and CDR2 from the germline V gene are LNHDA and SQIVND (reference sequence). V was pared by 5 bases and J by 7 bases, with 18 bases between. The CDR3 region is CASSGRAGNMNEQFF. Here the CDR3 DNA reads TGTGCCAGTAGTGGACGGGCAGGGAATATGAATGAGCAGTTCTTC. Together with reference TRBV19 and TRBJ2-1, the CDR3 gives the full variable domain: DGGITQSPKYLFRKEGQNVTLSCEQNLNHDAMYWYRQDPGQGLRLIYYSQIVNDFQKGDIAEGYSVSREKKESFPLTVTSAQKNPTAFYLCASSGRAGNMNEQFFGPGTRLTVL.